This note documents a single T cell receptor (beta chain) sequence. Its antigen is unidentified. This entry is derived from a study of cytomegalovirus exposure and HLA in healthy donors. Study results and caveats: Later work found most CMV-associated TCR beta chains apparently HLA-restricted.

V was shortened by 2 bases and J by 5 bases, with 10 bases between the two germline ends. Germline CDR1 SGHAT, CDR2 FQNNGV. This CDR3 has 13 amino acids. This PCR relied on a set of 60 Vbeta primers and 13 Jbeta primers. Measured with immunoSEQ multiplex PCR; TCRdb has only the in-frame clones, and not every one. The sample includes over 75,000 clones, approximately 76% of them seen just once. This chain links TRBV11-2 with TRBJ2-7; tentative D call: TRBD2 (6 bases). This TCR was recovered from a man in his forties in good health and CMV-seropositive. Sequenced sample: PBMCs. CDR3 protein: CASSLRSGDEQYF. CDR3 DNA sequence: TGTGCCAGCAGCTTAAGGTCGGGGGACGAGCAGTACTTC.